Here is one TCR beta chain with its context. Its antigen is still unknown. Germline CDR1 is SEHNR and CDR2 is FQNEAQ (reference sequence). The CDR3 length is 18 residues. The V segment lost 5 bases and the J segment 5 bases; nucleotides outside the gene matches: 14. This record belongs to a study of regulatory T cells in long-lasting Graves disease. Study observations and caveats: TRBV28, TRBJ1-2 and TRBJ2-5 were segments that persistent disease favored.

HTBI primers from iRepertoire and Arm-PCR of CDR3 regions yielded the TCR beta libraries. TCRdb passed the multiplex PCR reads through MiXCR, listing each CDR3 protein once. The data show roughly 500,000 distinct CDR3 sequences, with about 15% seen just once and 17% held by the top ten. Documented time point: newly diagnosed GD, antithyroid drugs for less than 3 months. PBMC-derived RNA was used for the TCR library. Approximately 8.2-milliliter peripheral blood samples went into EDTA tubes. These data also featured in a second study, about T cells in Graves' hyperthyroidism and ophthalmopathy. That paper adds: When the TCR CDR3 underwent first-round RT-PCR, the HTBI primer set was used. Among thyroid clonotypes expanded above 0.001, most also appeared in blood.

V is TRBV7-9 and J is TRBJ2-2, with TRBD2 matching 10 bases. The sequence derives from a woman aged 50 to 65 with Graves disease. The input for sequencing was peripheral blood mononuclear cells (PBMCs), taken at new diagnosis, from a patient treated with antithyroid drugs. The DNA for the CDR3 is TGTGCCAGCAGCGTATTCTCCCTAGCGGGAGTATATACCGGGGAGCTGTTTTTT. This translates into CASSVFSLAGVYTGELFF. The full variable domain, its missing parts supplied by reference TRBV7-9 and TRBJ2-2, is DTGVSQNPRHKITKRGQNVTFRCDPISEHNRLYWYRQTLGQGPEFLTYFQNEAQLEKSRLLSDRFSAERPKGSFSTLEIQRTEQGDSAMYLCASSVFSLAGVYTGELFFGEGSRLTVL.